A selection of T cell receptor beta chains follows, all from one sample in a study of OX40 agonist ivuxolimab in advanced cancers. Sequenced by immunoSEQ multiplex PCR; TCRdb stores in-frame clones only, minus some. The data contain some 60,000 clones, roughly 80% of them singletons. Sample: CD4+ or CD8+ T cells sorted from blood, taken in a trial of the OX40 agonist ivuxolimab. These receptors were obtained from an adult with an advanced solid tumor such as melanoma, head and neck, liver or kidney cancer. CDR3s include the opening cysteine and the closing phenylalanine or tryptophan. D genes are given only for firm matches. Clone size is shown for a subset of rows, as once, few, many or a class of expanded clone.

j_gene	d_gene	v_gene	abundance	CDR3nt	CDR3aa
TRBJ1-2	TRBD1	TRBV10-3	-	TGTGCCATCCACACAGGGGCGGAAAATGGCTACACCTTC	CAIHTGAENGYTF
TRBJ1-1	-	TRBV29-1	-	TGCAGCGTTGAAGAAGTTTCAGTCATCGGTTCGACTGAAGCTTTCTTT	CSVEEVSVIGSTEAFF
TRBJ2-5	TRBD2	TRBV29-1	-	TGCAGCGTTGATGGTAGCGGGATACACGGAGAGACCCAGTACTTC	CSVDGSGIHGETQYF
TRBJ1-5	-	TRBV6-5	few	TGTGCCTCTCGGACAGCTTATAGCAATCAGCCCCAGCATTTT	CASRTAYSNQPQHF
TRBJ1-3	-	TRBV4-3	-	TGCGCCAGCAGCCAAGGGTTCGACTCTGGAAACACCATATATTTT	CASSQGFDSGNTIYF
TRBJ2-1	TRBD2	TRBV11-2	-	TGTGCCAGCAGAACCTGGGGTAGCGGGGACCTATCGAGGGATGAGCAGTTCTTC	CASRTWGSGDLSRDEQFF
TRBJ2-7	TRBD1	TRBV5-1	-	TGCGCCAGCAGCTTAGGGACAGGTGACGAGCAGTACTTC	CASSLGTGDEQYF
TRBJ2-5	TRBD2	TRBV5-4	-	TGTGCCAGCAGTGTGGGGCCCGGGACTAGCGCGGGAGAGACCCAGTACTTC	CASSVGPGTSAGETQYF
TRBJ2-1	TRBD1	TRBV7-9	once	TGTGCCAGCAGTTATCCGGGACAGGGGGCGAGGAACTTCAATGAGCAGTTCTTC	CASSYPGQGARNFNEQFF
TRBJ1-2	TRBD1	TRBV2	-	TGTGCCAGCAGTGAAGGGACAGGGGCCGTAAGAATCTATGGCTACACCTTC	CASSEGTGAVRIYGYTF
TRBJ1-4	TRBD1	TRBV18	-	TGTGCCAGCTCACCCCGGACAGGGTCTACTGAAAAACTGTTTTTT	CASSPRTGSTEKLFF
TRBJ2-1	TRBD2	TRBV2	-	TGTGCCAGCAGTGGGACTAGCGGGAGTGAGCAGTTCTTC	CASSGTSGSEQFF
TRBJ1-1	-	TRBV5-1	-	TGCGCCAGCAGCTTGGACAGGACAAATGAAGCTTTCTTT	CASSLDRTNEAFF
TRBJ1-2	-	TRBV13	-	TGTGCCAGCAGCTTAGGGTACTCTAACTATGGCTACACCTTC	CASSLGYSNYGYTF
TRBJ2-1	-	TRBV5-1	-	TGCGCCAGCAGCTTGGGAGGGTTTTTGATTAATGAGCAGTTCTTC	CASSLGGFLINEQFF
TRBJ2-7	TRBD2	TRBV4-3	-	TGCGCCAGCAGCCTCCGACTAGCGGCTTACTACGAGCAGTACTTC	CASSLRLAAYYEQYF